This paragraph reports one T cell receptor (beta chain). Antigen: not known. Germline V gene lookup returns CDR1 SGHAT and CDR2 FQNNGV. Trimming shortened V by 0 bases and J by 3 bases, and 9 bases separated the two germline ends. This CDR3 has 15 residues. These data come from a study of cytomegalovirus exposure and HLA in healthy donors. Study summary: As released early, the data held 85 million to 95 million unique TCRs from HLA-typed donors.

General study results and limits: A classifier reportedly called cytomegalovirus status with high sensitivity and specificity. As a later analysis showed, several of the most significant clusters appeared to be linked to common viral pathogens. Later work found most CMV-associated TCR beta chains apparently HLA-restricted.

With 60 Vbeta and 13 Jbeta primers, the PCR was carried out. The table came from immunoSEQ multiplex PCR; TCRdb's copy has only in-frame clones and leaves some out. The sample consists of approximately 170,000 clones, around 80% of them appearing once. The source is a male donor in good health and CMV-seronegative. V is TRBV11-2 and J is TRBJ2-1; D is unresolved. Input material: PBMCs. The DNA of the CDR3 is TGTGCCAGCAGCTTAGAGGAGTCAGTCTACAATGAGCAGTTCTTC. Its translation: CASSLEESVYNEQFF.